This TCR beta chain was sequenced in a study of T cells in Graves' hyperthyroidism and ophthalmopathy. The CDR3 has 15 residues. Per germline, CDR1 SGHTA and CDR2 FQGTGA. The V gene end was trimmed by 4 bases and the J gene end by 4 bases; junction bases not matched to a gene: 6. Newly diagnosed hyperthyroidism patients aged 18 to 65 years had disease lasting under 2 months. RNA transcripts yielded amplified TCR beta CDR3 regions. HTBI primers were employed in a first-round RT-PCR of the TCR CDR3. TCRdb passed the multiplex PCR reads through MiXCR, listing each CDR3 protein once. Of 550,000 to 800,000 distinct CDR3 sequences in the sample, 15% to 20% are singletons; the top ten hold roughly 15%.

This clonotype was obtained from a man between 50 and 59 years old with Graves' hyperthyroidism. The sequenced sample was blood. J is TRBJ2-1 and V is TRBV7-3, with 8 bases fitting TRBD2. The CDR3 region is CASSSGRGGYNEQFF. In DNA form, the CDR3 reads TGTGCCAGCAGCTCCGGGAGGGGGGGGTACAATGAGCAGTTCTTC.